Listed below are T cell receptor beta chains from one sample, sequenced in a study of neoadjuvant anti-PD-1 for oral cavity cancer. TCRdb keeps only in-frame clones here, not all; method: immunoSEQ multiplex PCR. The sample has approximately 12,000 clones, about three fifths seen once. Specimen: tumor tissue, collected before nivolumab (anti-PD-1) treatment. These receptors originate from a person aged 40 to 85 with oral cavity squamous cell carcinoma. The CDR3 runs from the conserved cysteine through the conserved F or W. A D gene is named only where the DNA matches it firmly. The size entry is marked missing in some rows and otherwise reads once, few, many or a size class.

J	V	size	D	CDR3	DNA
TRBJ2-1	TRBV18	.	TRBD1	CASSPPGDSRGNEQFF	TGTGCCAGCTCACCCCCCGGGGACAGTAGGGGCAATGAGCAGTTCTTC
TRBJ1-2	TRBV5-1	few	.	CASSLGNNYGYTF	TGCGCCAGCAGCTTGGGCAACAACTATGGCTACACCTTC
TRBJ2-6	TRBV7-3	few	.	CASSASVGSGANVLTF	TGTGCCAGCAGCGCGTCAGTTGGCTCTGGGGCCAACGTCCTGACTTTC
TRBJ2-3	TRBV7-3	.	TRBD2	CASSLGLAGQGTDTQYF	TGTGCCAGCAGCTTGGGACTAGCGGGACAAGGTACAGATACGCAGTATTTT
TRBJ1-1	TRBV9	.	.	CASSVDGALAMNTEAFF	TGTGCCAGCAGCGTCGACGGGGCACTTGCCATGAACACTGAAGCTTTCTTT
TRBJ2-7	TRBV27	.	TRBD2	CASSLGGSASGRAPYEQYF	TGTGCCAGCAGTTTAGGAGGGTCGGCTAGCGGGAGGGCCCCCTACGAGCAGTACTTC
TRBJ2-7	TRBV27	.	TRBD2	CADILADYEQYF	TGTGCCGATATACTAGCGGACTACGAGCAGTACTTC
TRBJ1-2	TRBV7-8	.	TRBD1	CASITFIRDRDGGYTF	TGTGCCAGCATCACCTTCATCCGGGACAGGGACGGTGGCTACACCTTC
TRBJ2-7	TRBV11-2	.	TRBD1	CASSPRPDRDEQYF	TGTGCCAGCAGCCCCCGACCCGACAGGGACGAGCAGTACTTC
TRBJ2-1	TRBV28	.	TRBD2	CASRSSGRPDNEQFF	TGTGCCAGCAGGTCTAGCGGGAGACCCGACAATGAGCAGTTCTTC
TRBJ2-3	TRBV10-1	.	TRBD2	CASSPGASGETDTQYF	TGCGCCAGCAGCCCCGGGGCTAGCGGAGAAACAGATACGCAGTATTTT
TRBJ2-1	TRBV10-3	.	.	CAIKYSAVYNEQFF	TGTGCCATCAAGTATAGCGCCGTTTACAATGAGCAGTTCTTC
TRBJ1-4	TRBV27	.	.	CASSLSGAGPIATNEKLFF	TGTGCCAGCAGTTTATCAGGGGCGGGCCCAATTGCAACTAATGAAAAACTGTTTTTT
TRBJ1-2	TRBV9	.	.	CASSVVEGGSDGYTF	TGTGCCAGCAGCGTAGTAGAAGGGGGGTCTGATGGCTACACCTTC
TRBJ1-5	TRBV28	.	.	CASSPGLSGEAQPQHF	TGTGCCAGCAGCCCCGGGTTGTCTGGGGAGGCTCAGCCCCAGCATTTT
TRBJ2-2	TRBV27	.	.	CASSLAATNTGELFF	TGTGCCAGCAGTTTAGCCGCTACGAACACCGGGGAGCTGTTTTTT
TRBJ2-3	TRBV5-4	few	TRBD2	CASSQGGTDTQYF	TGTGCCAGCAGTCAGGGAGGGACAGATACGCAGTATTTT
TRBJ2-7	TRBV28	medium-sized	TRBD2	CASSGTSGSFHEQYF	TGTGCCAGCAGTGGGACTAGCGGGAGCTTCCACGAGCAGTACTTC
TRBJ2-7	TRBV27	.	.	CASSLGGGGVYEQYF	TGTGCCAGCAGTTTAGGGGGCGGGGGAGTGTACGAGCAGTACTTC
TRBJ1-3	TRBV14	.	TRBD1	CASTATGRGNTIYF	TGTGCCAGTACCGCGACAGGGAGAGGAAACACCATATATTTT
TRBJ1-3	TRBV28	few	.	CASSSLTDTGNTIYF	TGTGCCAGCAGTTCTCTGACAGACACGGGAAACACCATATATTTT
TRBJ2-6	TRBV19	.	TRBD1	CATADRGVTGANVLTF	TGTGCCACGGCGGACAGGGGTGTAACGGGGGCCAACGTCCTGACTTTC
TRBJ1-3	TRBV9	.	.	CASSAGTAAGNTIYF	TGTGCCAGCAGCGCGGGGACGGCTGCTGGAAACACCATATATTTT
TRBJ1-5	TRBV5-5	.	.	CASSFGTTGNQPQHF	TGTGCCAGCAGCTTCGGAACAACCGGCAATCAGCCCCAGCATTTT
TRBJ2-3	TRBV5-4	.	.	CASSLGKGGGTDTQYF	TGTGCCAGCAGCTTGGGGAAAGGAGGGGGCACAGATACGCAGTATTTT
TRBJ2-1	TRBV5-4	.	TRBD2	CASSRKGGLALYLGEQFF	TGTGCCAGCAGCCGAAAAGGCGGACTAGCGCTATACCTCGGGGAGCAGTTCTTC
TRBJ2-3	TRBV6-5	few	TRBD2	CASSYGLAGTDTQYF	TGTGCCAGCAGCTATGGACTAGCGGGAACAGATACGCAGTATTTT
TRBJ2-2	TRBV5-5	.	.	CASSQFGLDEHPGELFF	TGTGCCAGCAGCCAATTCGGACTCGATGAACACCCCGGGGAGCTGTTTTTT
TRBJ1-5	TRBV19	.	TRBD1	CASSPTGGSNQPQHF	TGTGCCAGTAGTCCGACAGGGGGGAGCAATCAGCCCCAGCATTTT
TRBJ1-1	TRBV2	.	.	CASTLGEGTEAFF	TGTGCCAGCACCCTAGGGGAAGGGACTGAAGCTTTCTTT
TRBJ1-4	TRBV5-4	.	TRBD1	CASSIQGAGEEKLFF	TGTGCCAGCAGCATTCAGGGGGCGGGAGAAGAAAAACTGTTTTTT
TRBJ1-4	TRBV15	.	TRBD1	CATRMTGNEKLFF	TGTGCCACCAGGATGACAGGGAATGAAAAACTGTTTTTT
TRBJ2-3	TRBV29-1	.	.	CSVPGQYTDTQYF	TGCAGCGTACCGGGACAATACACAGATACGCAGTATTTT
TRBJ1-1	TRBV15	.	.	CATSSRDTEAFF	TGTGCCACCAGCAGCAGGGACACTGAAGCTTTCTTT
TRBJ2-3	TRBV10-2	.	.	CASMAPRGTDTQYF	TGCGCCAGCATGGCCCCCCGGGGTACAGATACGCAGTATTTT
TRBJ2-5	TRBV30	.	TRBD2	CAWSASYGTRRLGETQYF	TGTGCCTGGAGTGCGTCTTACGGGACTAGGAGGTTAGGGGAGACCCAGTACTTC
TRBJ2-7	TRBV28	.	.	CASSNQGTSYEQYF	TGTGCCAGCAGTAATCAGGGTACTTCTTACGAGCAGTACTTC
TRBJ2-7	TRBV2	.	.	CASLRNPAYEQYF	TGTGCCAGCCTAAGGAATCCCGCCTACGAGCAGTACTTC
TRBJ1-1	TRBV28	few	TRBD1	CASRSGGVNTEAFF	TGTGCCAGCAGGTCAGGGGGCGTAAACACTGAAGCTTTCTTT
TRBJ2-3	TRBV6-5	.	.	CASQRVVTDTQYF	TGTGCCAGTCAGAGAGTGGTGACAGATACGCAGTATTTT
TRBJ2-5	TRBV28	.	.	CASSTWAAQEETQYF	TGTGCCAGCAGTACATGGGCCGCCCAAGAAGAGACCCAGTACTTC
TRBJ2-1	TRBV27	few	.	CASSPLGGGAYNEQFF	TGTGCCAGCAGTCCTCTGGGAGGAGGGGCCTACAATGAGCAGTTCTTC
TRBJ2-2	TRBV11-3	.	.	CASSLSPGNTGELFF	TGTGCCAGCAGCTTATCCCCAGGGAACACCGGGGAGCTGTTTTTT
TRBJ1-4	TRBV2	few	.	CASMWQAGAHNEKLFF	TGTGCCAGCATGTGGCAGGCGGGGGCTCATAATGAAAAACTGTTTTTT
TRBJ1-3	TRBV6-5	few	.	CASSSMDAGNTIYF	TGTGCCAGCAGTTCCATGGACGCCGGAAACACCATATATTTT
TRBJ1-4	TRBV28	.	.	CASSLGGAINEKLFF	TGTGCCAGCAGTTTAGGGGGCGCGATTAATGAAAAACTGTTTTTT
TRBJ1-2	TRBV28	.	TRBD1	CASRPGQGQVRGYTF	TGTGCCAGCAGGCCGGGACAGGGGCAAGTGAGAGGCTACACCTTC
TRBJ2-1	TRBV9	few	.	CASSVVDREQFF	TGTGCCAGCAGCGTAGTGGACAGAGAGCAGTTCTTC
TRBJ2-3	TRBV5-6	.	TRBD2	CASSLAGLAVLNVQYF	TGTGCCAGCAGCTTAGCGGGACTAGCGGTACTGAATGTGCAGTATTTT
TRBJ1-3	TRBV9	.	.	CASSVVGGEGNTIYF	TGTGCCAGCAGCGTAGTGGGTGGGGAAGGAAACACCATATATTTT
TRBJ1-1	TRBV10-3	.	TRBD1	CAITPDRGQNTEAFF	TGTGCCATCACTCCCGACAGGGGCCAGAACACTGAAGCTTTCTTT
TRBJ2-1	TRBV5-4	.	TRBD2	CASSLLAGTGNEQFF	TGTGCCAGCAGCTTACTAGCGGGAACAGGGAATGAGCAGTTCTTC
TRBJ2-5	TRBV13	.	TRBD1	CASSFRQGALQETQYF	TGTGCCAGCAGTTTCCGACAGGGGGCGCTTCAAGAGACCCAGTACTTC
TRBJ2-6	TRBV9	once	.	CASSVEVRLSGANVLTF	TGTGCCAGCAGCGTAGAGGTGAGACTCTCTGGGGCCAACGTCCTGACTTTC
TRBJ2-7	TRBV20-1	.	.	CSASGGYEQYF	TGCAGTGCTAGCGGGGGATACGAGCAGTACTTC
TRBJ2-3	TRBV25-1	.	TRBD2	CASRSRLAAAGTDTQYF	TGTGCCAGCAGATCAAGACTAGCGGCCGCGGGCACAGATACGCAGTATTTT
TRBJ1-5	TRBV7-2	.	.	CASSLEMNQPQHF	TGTGCCAGCAGCTTAGAAATGAATCAGCCCCAGCATTTT
TRBJ2-7	TRBV15	few	TRBD1	CATSPPGTGTEQYF	TGTGCCACCAGCCCCCCCGGGACAGGGACCGAGCAGTACTTC
TRBJ2-5	TRBV19	.	TRBD1	CASSPRRDRPWETQYF	TGTGCCAGTAGTCCCCGTCGGGACAGACCCTGGGAGACCCAGTACTTC